This TCR beta chain was observed in a study of CD8 T cells in ankylosing spondylitis. This CDR3 contains 18 residues. The trim removed 3 bases at V and 3 bases at J, leaving 10 bases unmatched. Study-wide findings and caveats: Peripheral blood held disease-linked clones only at relatively low frequency, and these were CD8+. Disease-linked clones were reportedly significantly enriched in matched ankylosing spondylitis synovial fluid. Existing reports had already noted some motif variants in reactive arthritis synovial fluid and blood.

Notes on this clonotype: Its target is not known.

Libraries for TCR beta were made by quantitative 5'-RACE with molecular barcodes. Via MiXCR, TCRdb re-called the 5' RACE reads, giving one row per CDR3 protein. The table shows around 150,000 distinct CDR3 sequences, with more than 40% occurring only once. The sequenced sample was synovial fluid, either unsorted or a sorted T cell fraction (not recorded which). The receptor was derived from a male donor with ankylosing spondylitis. The chain links TRBV12-3 or TRBV12-4 to TRBJ2-2; 10 nucleotides align to TRBD2. The CDR3, as DNA: TGTGCCAGCAGTTTGAGGCTAGCGGGAGATTGGGACACCGGGGAGCTGTTTTTT. Its translation: CASSLRLAGDWDTGELFF.